This T cell receptor (beta chain) was captured by sequencing in a study of cytomegalovirus exposure and HLA in healthy donors. Study-level findings and limits: Upon later analysis, HLA-associated TCR beta chains proved more clonally expanded than other, equally common chains.

On this clone itself: Its specificity is unknown.

The PCR used 60 Vbeta and 13 Jbeta primers. This table comes from immunoSEQ multiplex PCR, and its TCRdb copy is limited to in-frame clones, with some not included. The sample contains about 180,000 clones, 60% to 85% of which appear only once. The V gene's germline CDR1 is SNHLY and CDR2 FYNNEI. This CDR3 comprises 14 residues. Germline trimming cut 8 bases from V and 2 bases from J; bases unmatched to any gene: 6. This rearrangement joins TRBV2 to TRBJ1-2, with TRBD1 identical over 9 bases. The TCR was taken from a male donor in good health and CMV-seronegative. Sequencing was done on a sample of PBMCs. The CDR3 is CASLSDRGNYGYTF. CDR3 DNA sequence: TGTGCCAGCCTATCAGACAGGGGGAACTATGGCTACACCTTC.